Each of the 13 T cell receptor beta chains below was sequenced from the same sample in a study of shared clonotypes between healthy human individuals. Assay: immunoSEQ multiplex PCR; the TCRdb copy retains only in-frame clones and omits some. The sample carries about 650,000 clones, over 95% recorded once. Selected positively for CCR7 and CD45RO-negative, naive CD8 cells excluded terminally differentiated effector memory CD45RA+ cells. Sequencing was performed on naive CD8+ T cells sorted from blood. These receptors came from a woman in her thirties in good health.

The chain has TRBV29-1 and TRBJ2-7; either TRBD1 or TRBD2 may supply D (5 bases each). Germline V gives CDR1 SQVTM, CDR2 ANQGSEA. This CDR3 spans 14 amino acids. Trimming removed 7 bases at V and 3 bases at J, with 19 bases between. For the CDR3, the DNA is TGCAGCGCTTACCTCCGGGACGGCGGCTACGAGCAGTACTTC. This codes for CSAYLRDGGYEQYF.

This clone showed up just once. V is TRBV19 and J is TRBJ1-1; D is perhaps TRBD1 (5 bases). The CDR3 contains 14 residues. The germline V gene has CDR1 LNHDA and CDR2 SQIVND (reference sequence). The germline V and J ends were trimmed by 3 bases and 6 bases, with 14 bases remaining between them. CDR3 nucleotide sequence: TGTGCCAGTAGTATCGGGTCGGACATCGCTGAAGCTTTCTTT. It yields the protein CASSIGSDIAEAFF.

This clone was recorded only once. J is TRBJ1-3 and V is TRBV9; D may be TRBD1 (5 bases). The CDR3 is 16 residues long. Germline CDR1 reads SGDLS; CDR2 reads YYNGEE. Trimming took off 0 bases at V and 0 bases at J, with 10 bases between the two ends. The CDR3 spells CASSVVGGDSGNTIYF. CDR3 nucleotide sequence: TGTGCCAGCAGCGTAGTTGGAGGGGACTCTGGAAACACCATATATTTT.

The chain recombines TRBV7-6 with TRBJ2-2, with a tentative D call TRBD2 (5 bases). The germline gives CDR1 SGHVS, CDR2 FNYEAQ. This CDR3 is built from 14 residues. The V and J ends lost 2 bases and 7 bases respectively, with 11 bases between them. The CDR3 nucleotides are TGTGCCAGCAGCTTATCTAGCCCTAACGGGGAGCTGTTTTTT. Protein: CASSLSSPNGELFF.

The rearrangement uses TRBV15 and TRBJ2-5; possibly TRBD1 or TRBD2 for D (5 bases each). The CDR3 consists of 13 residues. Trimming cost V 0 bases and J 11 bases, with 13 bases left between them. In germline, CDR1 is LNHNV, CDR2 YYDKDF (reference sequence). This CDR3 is CATSRDTLGEQYF. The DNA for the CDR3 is TGTGCCACCAGCAGAGATACGTTGGGGGAGCAGTACTTC.

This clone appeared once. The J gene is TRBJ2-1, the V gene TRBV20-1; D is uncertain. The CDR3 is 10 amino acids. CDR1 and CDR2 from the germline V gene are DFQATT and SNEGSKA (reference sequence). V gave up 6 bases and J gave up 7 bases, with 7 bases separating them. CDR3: CSAITNEQFF. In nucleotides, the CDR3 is TGCAGTGCCATTACTAATGAGCAGTTCTTC.

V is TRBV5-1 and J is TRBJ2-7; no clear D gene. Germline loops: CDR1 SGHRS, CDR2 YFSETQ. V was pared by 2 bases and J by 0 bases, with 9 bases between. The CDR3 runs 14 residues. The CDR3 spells CASSLEFFSYEQYF. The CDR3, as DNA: TGCGCCAGCAGCTTAGAGTTCTTCTCCTACGAGCAGTACTTC.

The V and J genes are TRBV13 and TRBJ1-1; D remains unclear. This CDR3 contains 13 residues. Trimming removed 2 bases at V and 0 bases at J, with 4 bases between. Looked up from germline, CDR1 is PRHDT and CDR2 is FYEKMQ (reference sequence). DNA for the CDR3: TGTGCCAGCAGCTTAAGTGTGAACACTGAAGCTTTCTTT. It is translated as CASSLSVNTEAFF.

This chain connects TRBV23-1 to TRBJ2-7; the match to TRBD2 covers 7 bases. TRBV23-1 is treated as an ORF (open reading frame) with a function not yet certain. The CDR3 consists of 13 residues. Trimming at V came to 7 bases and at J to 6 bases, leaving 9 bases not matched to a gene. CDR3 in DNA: TGCGCCAGCAAATGCCAGCGGGGCCCCGAGCAGTACTTC. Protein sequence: CASKCQRGPEQYF.

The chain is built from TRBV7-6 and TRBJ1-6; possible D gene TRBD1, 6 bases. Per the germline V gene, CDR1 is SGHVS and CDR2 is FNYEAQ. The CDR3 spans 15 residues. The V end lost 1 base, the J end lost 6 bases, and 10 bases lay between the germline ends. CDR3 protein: CASSLDDRFNSPLHF. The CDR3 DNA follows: TGTGCCAGCAGCTTAGACGACAGGTTTAATTCACCCCTCCACTTT.

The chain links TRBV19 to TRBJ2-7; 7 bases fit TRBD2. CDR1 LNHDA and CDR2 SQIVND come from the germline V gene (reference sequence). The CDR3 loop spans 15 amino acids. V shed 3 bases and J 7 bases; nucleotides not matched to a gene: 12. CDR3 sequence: CASSIREVPFWEQYF. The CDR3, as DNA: TGTGCCAGTAGTATCCGGGAGGTCCCGTTTTGGGAGCAGTACTTC.

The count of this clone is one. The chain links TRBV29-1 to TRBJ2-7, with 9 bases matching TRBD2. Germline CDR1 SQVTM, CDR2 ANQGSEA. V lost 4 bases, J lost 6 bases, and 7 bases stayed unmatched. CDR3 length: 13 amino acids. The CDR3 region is CSVVIAGELEQYF. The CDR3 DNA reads TGCAGCGTTGTCATAGCGGGAGAGCTCGAGCAGTACTTC.

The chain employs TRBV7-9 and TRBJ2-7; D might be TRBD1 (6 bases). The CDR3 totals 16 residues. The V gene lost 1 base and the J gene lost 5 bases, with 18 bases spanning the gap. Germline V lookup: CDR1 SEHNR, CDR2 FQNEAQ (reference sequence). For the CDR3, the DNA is TGTGCCAGCAGCTTAGGAGGGGCCGAGCACAGGGACGAGCAGTACTTC. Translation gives CASSLGGAEHRDEQYF.